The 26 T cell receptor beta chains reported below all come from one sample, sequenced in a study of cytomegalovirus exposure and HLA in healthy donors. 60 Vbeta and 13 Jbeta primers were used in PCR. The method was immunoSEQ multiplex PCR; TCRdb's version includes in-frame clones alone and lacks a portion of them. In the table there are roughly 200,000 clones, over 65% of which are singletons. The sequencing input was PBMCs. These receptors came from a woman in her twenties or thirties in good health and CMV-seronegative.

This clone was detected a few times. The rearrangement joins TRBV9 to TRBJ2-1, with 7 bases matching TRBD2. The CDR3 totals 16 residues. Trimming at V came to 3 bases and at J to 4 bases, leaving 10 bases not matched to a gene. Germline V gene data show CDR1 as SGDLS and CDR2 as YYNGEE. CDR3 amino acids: CASSGNGAGVYNEQFF. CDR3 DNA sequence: TGTGCCAGCAGCGGAAACGGTGCGGGGGTGTACAATGAGCAGTTCTTC.

CDR3 DNA: TGTGCCTGGATACTCCACTCTGGAAACACCATATATTTT. Its translation is CAWILHSGNTIYF. V and J are TRBV30 and TRBJ1-3; D not certain. The CDR3 length is 13 residues. Per germline, CDR1 GTSNPN and CDR2 SVGIG (reference sequence). The V and J ends lost 4 bases and 0 bases respectively, with 7 bases between them. The full variable domain, its missing parts supplied by reference TRBV30 and TRBJ1-3, is SQTIHQWPATLVQPVGSPLSLECTVEGTSNPNLYWYRQAAGRGLQLLFYSVGIGQISSEVPQNLSASRPQDRQFILSSKKLLLSDSGFYLCAWILHSGNTIYFGEGSWLTVV.

CDR3 in amino acids: CASHGLAGVAGEQYF. For the CDR3, the DNA is TGTGCCAGCCACGGACTAGCGGGAGTGGCGGGGGAGCAGTACTTC. The V and J genes are TRBV27 and TRBJ2-7, with TRBD2 identical over 13 bases. The V gene end was trimmed by 8 bases and the J gene end by 7 bases; junction bases not matched to a gene: 11. The CDR3 length is 15 residues. Germline loops: CDR1 MNHEY, CDR2 SMNVEV (reference sequence).

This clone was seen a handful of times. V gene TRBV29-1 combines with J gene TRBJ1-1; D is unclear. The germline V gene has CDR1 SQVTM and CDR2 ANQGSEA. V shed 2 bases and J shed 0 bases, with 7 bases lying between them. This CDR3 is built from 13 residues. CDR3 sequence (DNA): TGCAGCGTTGAAAACAGAATGAACACTGAAGCTTTCTTT. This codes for CSVENRMNTEAFF. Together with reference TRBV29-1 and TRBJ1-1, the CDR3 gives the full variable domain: SAVISQKPSRDICQRGTSLTIQCQVDSQVTMMFWYRQQPGQSLTLIATANQGSEATYESGFVIDKFPISRPNLTFSTLTVSNMSPEDSSIYLCSVENRMNTEAFFGQGTRLTVV.

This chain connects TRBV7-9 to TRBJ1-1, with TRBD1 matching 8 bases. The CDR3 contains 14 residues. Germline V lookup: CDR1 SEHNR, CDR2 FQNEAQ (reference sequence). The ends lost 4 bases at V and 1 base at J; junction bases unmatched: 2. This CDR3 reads CASSWDRTNTEAFF. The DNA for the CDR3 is TGTGCCAGCAGCTGGGACAGGACGAACACTGAAGCTTTCTTT.

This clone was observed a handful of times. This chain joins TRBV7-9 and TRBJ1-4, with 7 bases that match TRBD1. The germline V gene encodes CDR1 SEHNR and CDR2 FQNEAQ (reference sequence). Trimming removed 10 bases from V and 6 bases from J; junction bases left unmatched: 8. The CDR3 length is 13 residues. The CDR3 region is CATRSTGDEKLFF. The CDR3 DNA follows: TGTGCCACCAGATCAACAGGGGATGAAAAACTGTTTTTT.

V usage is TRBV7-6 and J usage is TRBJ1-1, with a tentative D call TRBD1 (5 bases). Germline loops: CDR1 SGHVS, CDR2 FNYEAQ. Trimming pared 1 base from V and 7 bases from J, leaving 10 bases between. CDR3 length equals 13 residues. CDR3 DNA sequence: TGTGCCAGCAGCTTAGGGACAAGAGATGAAGCTTTCTTT. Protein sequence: CASSLGTRDEAFF.

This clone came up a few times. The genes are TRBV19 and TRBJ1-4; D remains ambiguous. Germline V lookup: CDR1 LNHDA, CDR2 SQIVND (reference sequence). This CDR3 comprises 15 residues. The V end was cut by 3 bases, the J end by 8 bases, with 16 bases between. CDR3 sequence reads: CASSITRVTEEKLFF. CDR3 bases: TGTGCCAGTAGTATTACGAGGGTGACGGAAGAAAAACTGTTTTTT.

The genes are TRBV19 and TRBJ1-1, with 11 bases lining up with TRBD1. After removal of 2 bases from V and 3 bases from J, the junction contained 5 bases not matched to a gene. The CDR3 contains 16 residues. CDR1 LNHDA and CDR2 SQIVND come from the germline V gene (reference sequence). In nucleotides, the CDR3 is TGTGCCAGTAGTATATGGGGGACAGGGGGTGACACTGAAGCTTTCTTT. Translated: CASSIWGTGGDTEAFF. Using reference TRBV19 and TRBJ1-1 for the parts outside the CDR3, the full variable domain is DGGITQSPKYLFRKEGQNVTLSCEQNLNHDAMYWYRQDPGQGLRLIYYSQIVNDFQKGDIAEGYSVSREKKESFPLTVTSAQKNPTAFYLCASSIWGTGGDTEAFFGQGTRLTVV.

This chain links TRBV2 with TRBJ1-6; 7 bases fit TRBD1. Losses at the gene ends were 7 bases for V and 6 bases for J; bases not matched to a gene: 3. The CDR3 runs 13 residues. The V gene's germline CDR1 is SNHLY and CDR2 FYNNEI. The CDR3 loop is CASNTGVNSPLHF. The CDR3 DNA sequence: TGTGCCAGCAATACAGGGGTTAATTCACCCCTCCACTTT.

The CDR3 DNA sequence: TGTGCCAGCAGCACCTCGACAGGGGGCGGAGAGACCCAGTACTTC. Its protein product is CASSTSTGGGETQYF. The V gene is TRBV5-8, the J gene TRBJ2-5, with 10 bases aligning to TRBD1. The CDR3 has 15 residues. Per germline, CDR1 SGHTS and CDR2 YDEGEE. V was pared by 4 bases and J by 4 bases, with 7 bases of the junction left unmatched.

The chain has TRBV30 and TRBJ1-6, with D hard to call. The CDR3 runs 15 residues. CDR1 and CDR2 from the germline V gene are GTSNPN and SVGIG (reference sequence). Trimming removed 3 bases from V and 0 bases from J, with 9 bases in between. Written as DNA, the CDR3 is TGTGCCTGGAGGAAACTAAGCTCCTATAATTCACCCCTCCACTTT. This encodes CAWRKLSSYNSPLHF. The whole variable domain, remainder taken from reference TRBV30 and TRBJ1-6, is SQTIHQWPATLVQPVGSPLSLECTVEGTSNPNLYWYRQAAGRGLQLLFYSVGIGQISSEVPQNLSASRPQDRQFILSSKKLLLSDSGFYLCAWRKLSSYNSPLHFGNGTRLTVT.

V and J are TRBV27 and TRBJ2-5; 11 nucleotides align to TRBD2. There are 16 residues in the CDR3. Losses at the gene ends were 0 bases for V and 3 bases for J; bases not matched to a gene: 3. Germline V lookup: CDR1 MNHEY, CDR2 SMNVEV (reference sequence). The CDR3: CASSLSGLAVEETQYF. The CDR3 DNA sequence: TGTGCCAGCAGTTTATCGGGACTAGCGGTGGAAGAGACCCAGTACTTC.

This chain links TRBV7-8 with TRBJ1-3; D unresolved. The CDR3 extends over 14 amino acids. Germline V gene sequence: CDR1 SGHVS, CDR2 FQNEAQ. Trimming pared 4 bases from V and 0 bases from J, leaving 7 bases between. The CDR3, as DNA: TGTGCCAGCAGCTATCGGGGCTCTGGAAACACCATATATTTT. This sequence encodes CASSYRGSGNTIYF. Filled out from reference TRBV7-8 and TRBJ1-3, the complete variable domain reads GAGVSQSPRYKVAKRGQDVALRCDPISGHVSLFWYQQALGQGPEFLTYFQNEAQLDKSGLPSDRFFAERPEGSVSTLKIQRTQQEDSAVYLCASSYRGSGNTIYFGEGSWLTVV.

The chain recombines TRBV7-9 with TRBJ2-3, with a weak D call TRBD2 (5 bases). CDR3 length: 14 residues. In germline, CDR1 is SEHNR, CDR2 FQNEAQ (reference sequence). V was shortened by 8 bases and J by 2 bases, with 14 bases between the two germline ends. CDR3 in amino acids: CASLDYTYTDTQYF. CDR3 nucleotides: TGTGCCAGCCTCGACTATACATACACAGATACGCAGTATTTT.

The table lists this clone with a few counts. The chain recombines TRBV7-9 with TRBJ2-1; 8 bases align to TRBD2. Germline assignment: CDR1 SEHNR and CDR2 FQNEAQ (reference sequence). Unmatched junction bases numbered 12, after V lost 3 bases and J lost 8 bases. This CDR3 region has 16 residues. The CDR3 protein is CASSLAPVAGRHEQFF. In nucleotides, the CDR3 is TGTGCCAGCAGCTTGGCCCCCGTAGCGGGACGCCATGAGCAGTTCTTC.

CDR3 amino acids: CASSLAPSSGGTGELFF. Here the CDR3 DNA reads TGTGCCAGCAGCTTGGCCCCGTCTAGCGGGGGCACCGGGGAGCTGTTTTTT. The chain joins TRBV5-8 to TRBJ2-2; 10 positions match TRBD2. Germline loops: CDR1 SGHTS, CDR2 YDEGEE. V was clipped by 0 bases and J by 4 bases; unmatched bases: 6. The CDR3 has 17 residues.

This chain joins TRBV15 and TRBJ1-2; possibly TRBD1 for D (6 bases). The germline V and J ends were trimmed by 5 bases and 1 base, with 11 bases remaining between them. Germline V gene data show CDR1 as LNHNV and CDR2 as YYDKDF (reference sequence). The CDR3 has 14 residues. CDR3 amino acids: CATSLDRLNYGYTF. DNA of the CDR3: TGTGCCACCAGCCTCGACAGGCTTAACTATGGCTACACCTTC.

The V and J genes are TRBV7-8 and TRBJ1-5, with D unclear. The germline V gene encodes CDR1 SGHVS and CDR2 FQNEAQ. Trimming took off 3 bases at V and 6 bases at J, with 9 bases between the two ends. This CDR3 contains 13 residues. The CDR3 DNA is TGTGCCAGCAGCTTTTCTCCCCTTCAGCCCCAGCATTTT. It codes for CASSFSPLQPQHF.

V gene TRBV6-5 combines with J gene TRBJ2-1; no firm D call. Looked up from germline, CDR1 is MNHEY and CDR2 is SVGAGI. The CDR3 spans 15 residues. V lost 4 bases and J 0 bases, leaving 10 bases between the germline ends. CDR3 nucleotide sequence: TGTGCCAGCAGTTCCCTGAGAGACTCCTACAATGAGCAGTTCTTC. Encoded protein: CASSSLRDSYNEQFF.

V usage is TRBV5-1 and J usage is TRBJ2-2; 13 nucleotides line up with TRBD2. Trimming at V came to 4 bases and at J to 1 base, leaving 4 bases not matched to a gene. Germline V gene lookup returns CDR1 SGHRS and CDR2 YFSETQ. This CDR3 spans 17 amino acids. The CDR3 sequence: CASSPTSGRLNTGELFF. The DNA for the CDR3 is TGCGCCAGCAGCCCGACTAGCGGGAGGCTGAACACCGGGGAGCTGTTTTTT.

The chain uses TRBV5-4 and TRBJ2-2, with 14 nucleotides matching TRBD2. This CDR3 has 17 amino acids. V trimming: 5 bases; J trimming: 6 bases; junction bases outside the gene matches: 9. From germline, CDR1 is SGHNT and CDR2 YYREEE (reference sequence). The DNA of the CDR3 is TGTGCCAGCAGACCGGGACTAGCGGGAGATCGGGCCGGGGAGCTGTTTTTT. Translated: CASRPGLAGDRAGELFF.

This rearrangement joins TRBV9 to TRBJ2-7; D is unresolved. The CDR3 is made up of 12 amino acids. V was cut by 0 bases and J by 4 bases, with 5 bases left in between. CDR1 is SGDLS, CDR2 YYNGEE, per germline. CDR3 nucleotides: TGTGCCAGCAGCGTAGACGGGTACGAGCAGTACTTC. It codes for CASSVDGYEQYF.

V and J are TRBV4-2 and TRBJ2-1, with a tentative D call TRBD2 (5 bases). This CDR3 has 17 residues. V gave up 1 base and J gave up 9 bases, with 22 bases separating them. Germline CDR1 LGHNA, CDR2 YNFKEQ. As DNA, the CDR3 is TGTGCCAGCAGCCAAGCAAGCGGATCGGGAAGGACGAGTGAGCAGTTCTTC. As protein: CASSQASGSGRTSEQFF.

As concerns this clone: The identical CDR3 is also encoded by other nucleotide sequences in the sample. CDR3 sequence: CSARQGYGYTF. The CDR3 coding sequence is TGCAGTGCTAGGCAGGGCTATGGCTACACCTTC. The genes are TRBV20-1 and TRBJ1-2; D is perhaps TRBD1 (5 bases). V was clipped by 3 bases and J by 4 bases, with 6 bases between them. Germline loops: CDR1 DFQATT, CDR2 SNEGSKA (reference sequence). This CDR3 region has 11 residues.

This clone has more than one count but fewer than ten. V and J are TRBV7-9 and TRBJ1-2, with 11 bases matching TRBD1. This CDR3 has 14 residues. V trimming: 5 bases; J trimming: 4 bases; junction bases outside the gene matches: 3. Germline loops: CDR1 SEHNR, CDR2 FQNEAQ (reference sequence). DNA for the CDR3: TGTGCCAGCAGCCGGGACAGGGGGGGCTATGGCTACACCTTC. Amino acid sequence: CASSRDRGGYGYTF.